These 26 T cell receptor beta chains share one sample of origin, sequenced in a study of blood T cell repertoires in COVID-19. Only in-frame clones appear in the TCRdb table, and some are missing; sequencing was by immunoSEQ multiplex PCR. Of roughly 190,000 clones in the sample, around 90% are singletons; the top ten hold 4% to 5.5%. The sequenced sample was peripheral blood. Receptors were obtained from a human donor in a cohort sampled during active COVID-19.

The chain carries TRBV20-1 and TRBJ2-3, with 7 bases identical to TRBD1. The J segment lost 4 bases and the V segment lost 3 bases, leaving 4 bases of the junction unmatched. The germline V gene encodes CDR1 DFQATT and CDR2 SNEGSKA (reference sequence). The CDR3 length is 13 residues. The CDR3 DNA follows: TGCAGTGCTAGTACCCAGGGGGCAGATACGCAGTATTTT. This gives the protein CSASTQGADTQYF.

This clone has only one observation. The chain carries TRBV2 and TRBJ2-2, with D perhaps TRBD1 (6 bases). Looked up from germline, CDR1 is SNHLY and CDR2 is FYNNEI. CDR3 length: 16 amino acids. The V gene lost 3 bases and the J gene lost 2 bases, with 13 bases spanning the gap. The CDR3 region is CASSDVGQQNTGELFF. The CDR3 DNA reads as TGTGCCAGCAGTGATGTTGGACAGCAAAACACCGGGGAGCTGTTTTTT.

The genes are TRBV5-1 and TRBJ2-7; D might be TRBD2 (5 bases). Trimming took off 5 bases at V and 6 bases at J, with 21 bases between the two ends. CDR3 size: 15 residues. Germline V lookup: CDR1 SGHRS, CDR2 YFSETQ. CDR3 DNA sequence: TGCGCCAGCAGTCGAACCGGGGAAGCGGTAGGCGAGCAGTACTTC. Translation gives CASSRTGEAVGEQYF. The whole variable domain, remainder taken from reference TRBV5-1 and TRBJ2-7, is KAGVTQTPRYLIKTRGQQVTLSCSPISGHRSVSWYQQTPGQGLQFLFEYFSETQRNKGNFPGRFSGRQFSNSRSEMNVSTLELGDSALYLCASSRTGEAVGEQYFGPGTRLTVT.

V is TRBV7-9 and J is TRBJ1-4, with D uncertain. The germline CDR1 and CDR2 sequences are SEHNR and FQNEAQ (reference sequence). The V end was cut by 3 bases, the J end by 4 bases, with 9 bases between. The CDR3 sequence is 14 residues long. In nucleotides, the CDR3 is TGTGCCAGCAGCTTTGGGCAGGTTAATGAAAAACTGTTTTTT. Translation: CASSFGQVNEKLFF.

V is TRBV7-9 and J is TRBJ2-1, with a weak D call TRBD2 (6 bases). V lost 1 base and J 4 bases, leaving 14 bases between the germline ends. There are 16 residues in the CDR3. Germline-derived CDR1 and CDR2 are SEHNR and FQNEAQ (reference sequence). The CDR3 here is CASSLEGAGLYNEQFF. The CDR3 DNA is TGTGCCAGCAGCTTAGAAGGGGCAGGACTATACAATGAGCAGTTCTTC. The whole variable domain, remainder taken from reference TRBV7-9 and TRBJ2-1, is DTGVSQNPRHKITKRGQNVTFRCDPISEHNRLYWYRQTLGQGPEFLTYFQNEAQLEKSRLLSDRFSAERPKGSFSTLEIQRTEQGDSAMYLCASSLEGAGLYNEQFFGPGTRLTVL.

V usage is TRBV6-5 and J usage is TRBJ1-1; the match to TRBD1 covers 7 bases. The V and J ends lost 4 bases and 2 bases, in that order; junction bases with no gene match: 4. Germline V CDR1 and CDR2: MNHEY, SVGAGI. This CDR3 contains 14 residues. Here the CDR3 DNA reads TGTGCCAGCAGTTCAGGGACAGCTAACACTGAAGCTTTCTTT. Translating it yields CASSSGTANTEAFF.

The genes are TRBV20-1 and TRBJ2-3; unclear D gene. Germline V gene data show CDR1 as DFQATT and CDR2 as SNEGSKA (reference sequence). This CDR3 is 10 amino acids long. Trimming shortened V by 6 bases and J by 8 bases, and 9 bases separated the two germline ends. This CDR3 reads CSALVVTQYF. The CDR3 DNA reads TGCAGTGCGTTAGTGGTTACGCAGTATTTT.

CDR3 sequence (DNA): TGTGCCAGCAGTAATCCGGGCAGGGCTTACAATGAGCAGTTCTTC. This gives the protein CASSNPGRAYNEQFF. This chain links TRBV6-5 with TRBJ2-1; possible D gene TRBD1, 5 bases. CDR3 size: 15 residues. With 5 bases removed from V and 4 bases from J, the gap between germline ends came to 15 bases. CDR1 and CDR2 from the germline V gene are MNHEY and SVGAGI.

The chain joins TRBV10-2 to TRBJ1-1; 8 nucleotides agree with TRBD1. The junction had 9 bases not matched to a gene; V was cut back by 6 bases and J by 6 bases. The germline V gene encodes CDR1 WSHSY and CDR2 SAAADI. This CDR3 spans 14 amino acids. The CDR3 spells CASRPDREGPEAFF. The CDR3 DNA is TGCGCCAGCAGGCCGGACAGGGAGGGCCCTGAAGCTTTCTTT.

This CDR3 is CASSQERGYTDTQYF. The CDR3, as DNA: TGTGCCAGCAGCCAGGAGCGGGGCTACACAGATACGCAGTATTTT. V is TRBV4-2 and J is TRBJ2-3; TRBD2 aligns across 7 bases. CDR1 and CDR2 from the germline V gene are LGHNA and YNFKEQ. The junction had 5 bases not matched to a gene; V was cut back by 3 bases and J by 2 bases. This CDR3 contains 15 residues.

The V gene is TRBV28, the J gene TRBJ1-1, with TRBD1 matching 10 bases. V shed 3 bases and J 5 bases; nucleotides not matched to a gene: 9. The CDR3 covers 16 residues. Germline CDR1 and CDR2: MDHEN and SYDVKM. CDR3 bases: TGTGCCAGCAGTTTTCATGCGGGACAGGGGTTAACTGAAGCTTTCTTT. Translation: CASSFHAGQGLTEAFF.

DNA for the CDR3: TGTGCCAGCAGCGCCTCGATCCACGGGGGGCCTGAGGCCTACAATGAGCAGTTCTTC. Its protein is CASSASIHGGPEAYNEQFF. The V and J genes are TRBV12-1 and TRBJ2-1; the listed D gene, TRBD2, was not tested against the DNA. TRBV12-1 is given as a pseudogene. CDR3 length equals 19 residues.

The DNA for the CDR3 is TGTGCCAGCAGTGAACACCTAGCGGGGGGCACAGATACGCAGTATTTT. Protein: CASSEHLAGGTDTQYF. V is TRBV6-1 and J is TRBJ2-3, with 10 nucleotides matching TRBD2. The ends lost 2 bases at V and 1 base at J; junction bases unmatched: 3. CDR3 size: 16 residues. Germline V lookup: CDR1 MNHNS, CDR2 SASEGT.

The CDR3 region has the DNA TGTGCCAGCAGACACGACAGGGAAGCAGATACGCAGTATTTT. This translates into CASRHDREADTQYF. V is TRBV11-3 and J is TRBJ2-3; TRBD1 matches at 7 bases. The V and J ends lost 6 bases and 4 bases, in that order; junction bases with no gene match: 7. CDR3 size: 14 residues. Germline CDR1 reads SGHNT; CDR2 reads YENEEA.

The chain is built from TRBV5-1 and TRBJ2-5; TRBD1 is a possible D gene (6 bases). Deletions cut 3 bases from V and 3 bases from J, with 18 bases between. Germline-derived CDR1 and CDR2 are SGHRS and YFSETQ. The CDR3 spans 16 residues. DNA for the CDR3: TGCGCCAGCAGCTCCTTAACAGGGAACGAGGAAGAGACCCAGTACTTC. Its protein is CASSSLTGNEEETQYF.

The V gene is TRBV12-5, the J gene TRBJ1-2; D is possibly TRBD1 (5 bases). V was cut by 4 bases and J by 8 bases, with 11 bases left in between. Per the germline V gene, CDR1 is LGHNT and CDR2 is FRNRAP. CDR3 length: 12 residues. The CDR3 DNA sequence: TGTGCTAGTGGTTATGGGGGGAACGGCTACACCTTC. Encoded protein: CASGYGGNGYTF.

This rearrangement joins TRBV6-5 to TRBJ1-2; 7 bases line up with TRBD1. Germline CDR1 reads MNHEY; CDR2 reads SVGAGI. The ends lost 4 bases at V and 0 bases at J; junction bases unmatched: 5. This CDR3 has 15 amino acids. CDR3 nucleotides: TGTGCCAGCAGTTTTTCAGGGGGATCTAACTATGGCTACACCTTC. Translated: CASSFSGGSNYGYTF.

The rearrangement uses TRBV9 and TRBJ2-2; 11 positions agree with TRBD2. The ends lost 0 bases at V and 6 bases at J; junction bases unmatched: 4. Germline values: CDR1 SGDLS, CDR2 YYNGEE. The CDR3 is 16 amino acids. The CDR3 region is CASSVEGLAVAGELFF. CDR3 DNA: TGTGCCAGCAGCGTAGAGGGACTAGCGGTCGCCGGGGAGCTGTTTTTT.

CDR3 sequence: CASSLQGNQETQYF. For the CDR3, the DNA is TGTGCCAGCAGCTTACAGGGTAACCAAGAGACCCAGTACTTC. The chain links TRBV5-6 to TRBJ2-5; maybe TRBD1 (6 bases). The CDR3 totals 14 residues. CDR1 SGHDT and CDR2 YYEEEE come from the germline V gene. V was shortened by 2 bases and J by 0 bases, with 8 bases between the two germline ends. Variable domain in full (rest from reference TRBV5-6 and TRBJ2-5): DAGVTQSPTHLIKTRGQQVTLRCSPKSGHDTVSWYQQALGQGPQFIFQYYEEEERQRGNFPDRFSGHQFPNYSSELNVNALLLGDSALYLCASSLQGNQETQYFGPGTRLLVL.

CDR3 region: CATSGGDRPLYEQYF. CDR3 coding DNA: TGTGCCACCAGCGGGGGGGACAGGCCCCTTTACGAGCAGTACTTC. This chain connects TRBV15 to TRBJ2-7, with D perhaps matching TRBD1 (8 bases). Trimming pared 5 bases from V and 4 bases from J, leaving 18 bases between. CDR3 length: 15 residues. Germline-derived CDR1 and CDR2 are LNHNV and YYDKDF (reference sequence).

The rearrangement uses TRBV4-1 and TRBJ2-1; the D gene is possibly TRBD1 (6 bases). Germline CDR1 is MGHRA and CDR2 is YSYEKL. The CDR3 extends over 14 amino acids. The V end was cut by 4 bases, the J end by 4 bases, with 11 bases between. CDR3 nucleotides: TGCGCCAGCAGCCCACGACAGGTTTACAATGAGCAGTTCTTC. This sequence encodes CASSPRQVYNEQFF.

The chain carries TRBV28 and TRBJ2-6, with D possibly matching TRBD1 (6 bases). The CDR3 sequence is 15 residues long. CDR1 and CDR2 (germline): MDHEN, SYDVKM. Trimming took 4 bases from V and 2 from J, leaving 9 bases between them. This CDR3 is CASSSGTPGANVLTF. For the CDR3, the DNA is TGTGCCAGCAGTTCCGGGACACCTGGGGCCAACGTCCTGACTTTC.

V and J are TRBV7-8 and TRBJ2-7; a possible D gene is TRBD2 (5 bases). Deletions cut 4 bases from V and 7 bases from J, with 11 bases between. CDR3 size: 12 residues. Germline loops: CDR1 SGHVS, CDR2 FQNEAQ. CDR3: CASSSYGKEQYF. The DNA of the CDR3 is TGTGCCAGCAGCTCCTACGGGAAGGAGCAGTACTTC. Full variable domain (rest looked up from reference TRBV7-8 and TRBJ2-7): GAGVSQSPRYKVAKRGQDVALRCDPISGHVSLFWYQQALGQGPEFLTYFQNEAQLDKSGLPSDRFFAERPEGSVSTLKIQRTQQEDSAVYLCASSSYGKEQYFGPGTRLTVT.

This clone appeared a single time. The chain links TRBV2 to TRBJ2-3; the D gene is possibly TRBD1 (6 bases). From germline, CDR1 is SNHLY and CDR2 FYNNEI. The ends were cut back, 8 bases at V and 2 bases at J, with 11 bases in the middle. The CDR3 sequence is 13 residues long. The CDR3 spells CASRRDNTDTQYF. The DNA for the CDR3 is TGTGCCAGCCGTCGGGACAACACAGATACGCAGTATTTT.

This sequence joins TRBV27 and TRBJ2-1; 10 nucleotides align to TRBD1. CDR1 and CDR2 (germline): MNHEY, SMNVEV (reference sequence). The V gene end was trimmed by 3 bases and the J gene end by 6 bases; junction bases not matched to a gene: 5. The CDR3 consists of 15 residues. The CDR3 region is CASSFRQGAGNEQFF. For the CDR3, the DNA is TGTGCCAGCAGTTTCAGACAGGGGGCAGGCAATGAGCAGTTCTTC.

The chain links TRBV28 to TRBJ2-7, with D possibly TRBD1 on 6 matching bases. CDR1 is MDHEN and CDR2 is SYDVKM in the germline V gene. This CDR3 region has 14 residues. Trimming removed 6 bases from V and 6 bases from J, with 18 bases in between. The DNA of the CDR3 is TGTGCCAGCAGCCCGGGACACCTCCCTTCCGAGCAGTACTTC. Translation gives CASSPGHLPSEQYF.